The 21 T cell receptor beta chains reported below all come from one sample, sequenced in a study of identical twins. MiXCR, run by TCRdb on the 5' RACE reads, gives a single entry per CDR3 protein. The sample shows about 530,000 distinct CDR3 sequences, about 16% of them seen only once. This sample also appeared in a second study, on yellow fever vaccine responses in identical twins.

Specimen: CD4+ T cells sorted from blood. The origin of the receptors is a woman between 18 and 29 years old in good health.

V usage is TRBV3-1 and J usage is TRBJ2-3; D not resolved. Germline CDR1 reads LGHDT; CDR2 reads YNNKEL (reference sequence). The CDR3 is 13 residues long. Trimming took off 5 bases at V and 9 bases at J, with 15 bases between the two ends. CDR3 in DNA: TGTGCCAGCAGCGGGCGTGGGGTGGAGACGCAGTATTTT. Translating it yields CASSGRGVETQYF.

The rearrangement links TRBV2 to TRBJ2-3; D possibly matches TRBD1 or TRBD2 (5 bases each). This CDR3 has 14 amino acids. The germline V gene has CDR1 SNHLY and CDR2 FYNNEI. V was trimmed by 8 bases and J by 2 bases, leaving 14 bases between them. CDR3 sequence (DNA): TGTGCCAGCCACCGGGACCCGCACACAGATACGCAGTATTTT. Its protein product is CASHRDPHTDTQYF.

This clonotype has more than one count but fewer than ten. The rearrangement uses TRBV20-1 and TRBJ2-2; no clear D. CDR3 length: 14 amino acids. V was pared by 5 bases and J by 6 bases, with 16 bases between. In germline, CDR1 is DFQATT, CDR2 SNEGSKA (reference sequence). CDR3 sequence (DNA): TGCAGTGCTCTTTCGGGCTCCACGGCCGGGGAGCTGTTTTTT. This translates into CSALSGSTAGELFF.

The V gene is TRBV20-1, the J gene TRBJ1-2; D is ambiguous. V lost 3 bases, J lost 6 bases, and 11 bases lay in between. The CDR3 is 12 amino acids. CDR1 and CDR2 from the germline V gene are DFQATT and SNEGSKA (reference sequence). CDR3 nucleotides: TGCAGTGCTAGCTCTCGTGGTCATGGCTACACCTTC. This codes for CSASSRGHGYTF.

The chain's CDR3 is CSASTGNSYEQYV. The CDR3 region has the DNA TGCAGTGCCAGCACAGGGAACTCCTACGAGCAGTACGTC. The chain uses TRBV20-1 and TRBJ2-7; TRBD1 is a possible D gene (6 bases). Trimming stripped 6 bases from V and 0 bases from J, with 12 bases between. There are 13 residues in the CDR3. Germline CDR1 DFQATT, CDR2 SNEGSKA (reference sequence).

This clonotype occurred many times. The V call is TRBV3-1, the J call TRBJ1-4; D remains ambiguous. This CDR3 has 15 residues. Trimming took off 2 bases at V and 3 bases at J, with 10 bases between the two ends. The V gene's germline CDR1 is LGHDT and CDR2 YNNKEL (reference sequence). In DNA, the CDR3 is TGTGCCAGCAGCCAATCAACAGACCCTAATGAAAAACTGTTTTTT. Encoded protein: CASSQSTDPNEKLFF.

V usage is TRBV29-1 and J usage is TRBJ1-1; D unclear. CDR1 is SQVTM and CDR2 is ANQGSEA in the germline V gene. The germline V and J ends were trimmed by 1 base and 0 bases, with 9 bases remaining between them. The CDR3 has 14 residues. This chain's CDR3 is CSVEVSRMNTEAFF. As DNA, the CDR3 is TGCAGCGTTGAAGTGTCCCGGATGAACACTGAAGCTTTCTTT.

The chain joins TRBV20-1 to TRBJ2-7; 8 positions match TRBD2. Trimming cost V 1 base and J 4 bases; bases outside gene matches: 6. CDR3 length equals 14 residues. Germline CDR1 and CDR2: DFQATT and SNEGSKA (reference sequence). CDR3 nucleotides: TGCAGTGCTAGAGTTATGACTAGCGCGTACGAGCAGTACTTC. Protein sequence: CSARVMTSAYEQYF.

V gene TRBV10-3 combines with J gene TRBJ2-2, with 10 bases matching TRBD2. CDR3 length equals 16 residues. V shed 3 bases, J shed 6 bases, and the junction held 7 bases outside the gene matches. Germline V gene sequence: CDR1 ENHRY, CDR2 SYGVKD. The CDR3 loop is CAISDPSGRRAGELFF. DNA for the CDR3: TGTGCCATCAGTGACCCTAGCGGGAGAAGAGCCGGGGAGCTGTTTTTT.

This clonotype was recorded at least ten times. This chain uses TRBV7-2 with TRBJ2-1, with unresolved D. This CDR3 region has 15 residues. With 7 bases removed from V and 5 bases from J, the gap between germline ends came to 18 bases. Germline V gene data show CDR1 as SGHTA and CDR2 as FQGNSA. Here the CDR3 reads CASIPNGVLNNEQFF. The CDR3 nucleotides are TGTGCCAGCATTCCGAACGGAGTTCTGAACAATGAGCAGTTCTTC.

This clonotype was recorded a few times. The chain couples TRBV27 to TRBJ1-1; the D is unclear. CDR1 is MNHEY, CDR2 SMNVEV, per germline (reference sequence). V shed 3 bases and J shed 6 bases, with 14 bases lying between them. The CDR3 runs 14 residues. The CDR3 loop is CASSLLGLVSEAFF. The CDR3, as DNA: TGTGCCAGCAGTTTGCTGGGGTTGGTCTCTGAAGCTTTCTTT.

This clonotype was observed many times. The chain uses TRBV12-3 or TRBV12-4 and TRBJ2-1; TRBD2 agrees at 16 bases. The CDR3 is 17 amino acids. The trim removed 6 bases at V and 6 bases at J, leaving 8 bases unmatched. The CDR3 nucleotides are TGTGCCAGCAGGCCCGGGACTAGCGGGAGGGCCTTCAATGAGCAGTTCTTC. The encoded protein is CASRPGTSGRAFNEQFF.

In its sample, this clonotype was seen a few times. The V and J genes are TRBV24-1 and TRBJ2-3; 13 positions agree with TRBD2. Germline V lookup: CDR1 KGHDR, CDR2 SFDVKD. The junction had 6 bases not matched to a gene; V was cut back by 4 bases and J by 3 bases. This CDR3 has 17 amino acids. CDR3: CATSDRLAGGRTDTQYF. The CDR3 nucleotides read TGTGCCACCAGTGACCGACTAGCGGGAGGTCGGACAGATACGCAGTATTTT.

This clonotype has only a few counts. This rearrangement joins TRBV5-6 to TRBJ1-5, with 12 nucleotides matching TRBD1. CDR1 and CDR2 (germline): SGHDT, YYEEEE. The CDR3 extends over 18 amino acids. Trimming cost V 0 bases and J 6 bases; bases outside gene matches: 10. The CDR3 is CASSLGGWGQGAVQPQHF. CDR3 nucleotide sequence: TGTGCCAGCAGCTTGGGAGGATGGGGACAGGGGGCAGTTCAGCCCCAGCATTTT.

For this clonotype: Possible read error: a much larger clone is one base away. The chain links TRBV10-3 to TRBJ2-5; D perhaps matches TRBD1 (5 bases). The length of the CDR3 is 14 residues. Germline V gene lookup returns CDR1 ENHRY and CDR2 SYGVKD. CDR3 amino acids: CAIGESDSQETQYF. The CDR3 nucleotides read TGTGCCATCGGTGAGTCAGACAGTCAAGAGACCCAGTACTTC.

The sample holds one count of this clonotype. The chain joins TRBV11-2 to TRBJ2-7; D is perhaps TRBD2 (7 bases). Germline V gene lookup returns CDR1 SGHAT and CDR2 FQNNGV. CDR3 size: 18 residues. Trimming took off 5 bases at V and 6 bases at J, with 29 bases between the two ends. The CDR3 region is CASSPRRRGPPGPTEQYV. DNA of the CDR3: TGTGCCAGCAGCCCTCGCAGGCGGGGGCCTCCCGGTCCCACCGAGCAGTACGTC.

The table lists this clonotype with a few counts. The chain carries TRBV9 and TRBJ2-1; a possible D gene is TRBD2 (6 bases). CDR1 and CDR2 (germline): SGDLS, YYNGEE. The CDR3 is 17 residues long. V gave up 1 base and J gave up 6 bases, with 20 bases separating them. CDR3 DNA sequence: TGTGCCAGCAGCGTACGCCCGACTAGTATTTCGGGCAATGAGCAGTTCTTC. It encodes CASSVRPTSISGNEQFF.

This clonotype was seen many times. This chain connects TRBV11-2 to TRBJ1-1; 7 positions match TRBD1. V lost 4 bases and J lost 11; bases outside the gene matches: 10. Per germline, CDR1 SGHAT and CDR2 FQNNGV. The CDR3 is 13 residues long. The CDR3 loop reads CASSYGSDRAAFF. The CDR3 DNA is TGTGCCAGCAGCTATGGAAGCGACAGGGCCGCTTTCTTT.

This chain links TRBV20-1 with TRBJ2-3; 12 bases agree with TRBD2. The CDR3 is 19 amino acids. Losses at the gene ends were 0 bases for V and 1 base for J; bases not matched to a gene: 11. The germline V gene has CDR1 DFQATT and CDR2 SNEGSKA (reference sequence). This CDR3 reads CSARDWALAGGIRTDTQYF. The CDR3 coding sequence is TGCAGTGCTAGAGATTGGGCGCTAGCGGGAGGGATTCGCACAGATACGCAGTATTTT.

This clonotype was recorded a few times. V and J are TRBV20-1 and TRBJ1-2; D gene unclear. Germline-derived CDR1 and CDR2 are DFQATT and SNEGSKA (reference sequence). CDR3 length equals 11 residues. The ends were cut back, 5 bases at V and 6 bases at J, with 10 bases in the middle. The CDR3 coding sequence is TGCAGTGCTGCTAGGGAGCATGGCTACACCTTC. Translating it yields CSAAREHGYTF.

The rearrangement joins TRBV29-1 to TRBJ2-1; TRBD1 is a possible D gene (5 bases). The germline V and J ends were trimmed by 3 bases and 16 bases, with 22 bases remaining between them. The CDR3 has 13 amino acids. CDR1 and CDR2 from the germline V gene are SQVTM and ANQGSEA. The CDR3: CSVDMPDSPQFFF. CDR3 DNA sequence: TGCAGCGTTGACATGCCAGACAGCCCCCAGTTTTTCTTC.